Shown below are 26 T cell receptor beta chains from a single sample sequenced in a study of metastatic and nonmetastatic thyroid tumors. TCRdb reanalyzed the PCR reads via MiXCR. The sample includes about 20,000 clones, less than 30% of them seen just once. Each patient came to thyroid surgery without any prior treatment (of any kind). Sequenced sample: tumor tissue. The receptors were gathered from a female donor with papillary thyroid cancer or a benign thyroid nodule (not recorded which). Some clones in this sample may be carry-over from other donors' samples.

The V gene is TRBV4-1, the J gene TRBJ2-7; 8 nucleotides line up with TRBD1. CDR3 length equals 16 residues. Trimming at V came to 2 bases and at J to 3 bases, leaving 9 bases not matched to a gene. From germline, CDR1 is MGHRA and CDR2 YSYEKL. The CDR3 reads CASSQFPRTGYYEQYF. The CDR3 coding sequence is TGCGCCAGCAGCCAATTTCCCAGGACAGGGTACTACGAGCAGTACTTC.

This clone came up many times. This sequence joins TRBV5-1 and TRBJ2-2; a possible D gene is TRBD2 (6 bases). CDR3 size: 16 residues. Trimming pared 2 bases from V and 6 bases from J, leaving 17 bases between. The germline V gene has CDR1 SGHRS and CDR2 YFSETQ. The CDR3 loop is CASSFYGRVDAGELFF. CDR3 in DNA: TGCGCCAGCAGCTTCTACGGGAGAGTAGATGCCGGGGAGCTGTTTTTT.

The CDR3 DNA reads TGTGCCAGCAGCTTAGGGACAGGGTCCTATGGCTACACCTTC. This codes for CASSLGTGSYGYTF. The genes are TRBV11-2 and TRBJ1-2; 8 bases match TRBD1. The germline V gene encodes CDR1 SGHAT and CDR2 FQNNGV. This CDR3 spans 14 amino acids. The ends lost 1 base at V and 4 bases at J; junction bases unmatched: 2.

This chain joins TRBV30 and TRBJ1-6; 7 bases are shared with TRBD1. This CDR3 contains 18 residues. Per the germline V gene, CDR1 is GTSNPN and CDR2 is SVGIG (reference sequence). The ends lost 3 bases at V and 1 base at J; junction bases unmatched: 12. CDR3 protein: CAWSLEPGRGSYNSPLHF. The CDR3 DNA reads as TGTGCCTGGAGCCTCGAACCGGGCAGGGGGTCCTATAATTCACCCCTCCACTTT.

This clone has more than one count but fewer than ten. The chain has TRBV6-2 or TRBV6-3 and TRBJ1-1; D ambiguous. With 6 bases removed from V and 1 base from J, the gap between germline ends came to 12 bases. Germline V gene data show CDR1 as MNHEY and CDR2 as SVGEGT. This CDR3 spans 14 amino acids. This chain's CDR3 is CASRPLRPNTEAFF. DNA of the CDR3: TGTGCCAGCAGACCCCTTCGACCGAACACTGAAGCTTTCTTT.

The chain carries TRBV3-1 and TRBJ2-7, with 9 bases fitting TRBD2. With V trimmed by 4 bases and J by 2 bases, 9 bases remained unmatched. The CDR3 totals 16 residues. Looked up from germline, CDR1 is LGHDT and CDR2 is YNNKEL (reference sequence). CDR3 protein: CASSPAASGTPYEQYF. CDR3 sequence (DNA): TGTGCCAGCAGCCCCGCAGCTAGCGGGACTCCCTACGAGCAGTACTTC.

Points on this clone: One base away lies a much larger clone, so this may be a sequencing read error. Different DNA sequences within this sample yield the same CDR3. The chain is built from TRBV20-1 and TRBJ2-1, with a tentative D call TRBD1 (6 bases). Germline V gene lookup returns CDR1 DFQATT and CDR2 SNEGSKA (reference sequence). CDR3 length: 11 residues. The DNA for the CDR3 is TGCAGCGCTCAGGACAGTCAATGGGAGTTCTTC. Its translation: CSAQDSQWEFF.

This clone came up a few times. The CDR3 nucleotides are TGTGCCAGCACGACATTAGCGGGACCCACCCCCTACGAGCAGTACTTC. This translates into CASTTLAGPTPYEQYF. This chain uses TRBV6-1 with TRBJ2-7; 8 positions agree with TRBD2. Germline V gene sequence: CDR1 MNHNS, CDR2 SASEGT. Trimming removed 7 bases from V and 2 bases from J; junction bases left unmatched: 13. The CDR3 covers 16 residues.

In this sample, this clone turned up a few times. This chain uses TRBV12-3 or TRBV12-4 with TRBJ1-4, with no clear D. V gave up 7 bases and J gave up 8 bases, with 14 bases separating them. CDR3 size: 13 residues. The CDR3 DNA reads TGTGCCAGCAAGGTCCAGGAATCCGAAAAACTGTTTTTT. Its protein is CASKVQESEKLFF.

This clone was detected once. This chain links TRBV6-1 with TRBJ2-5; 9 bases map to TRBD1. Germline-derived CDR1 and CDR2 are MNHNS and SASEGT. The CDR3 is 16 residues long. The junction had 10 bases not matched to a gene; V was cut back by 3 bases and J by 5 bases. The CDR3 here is CASSEIPGQGSETQYF. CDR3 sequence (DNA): TGTGCCAGCAGTGAGATCCCGGGACAGGGTTCGGAGACCCAGTACTTC.

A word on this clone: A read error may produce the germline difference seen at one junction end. The DNA for the CDR3 is TGTGCCAGCAGCTTCCCGGGGGCTGGAAACACCACATATTTT. This codes for CASSFPGAGNTTYF. V is TRBV5-8 and J is TRBJ1-3; the D gene is possibly TRBD1 (6 bases). Per the germline V gene, CDR1 is SGHTS and CDR2 is YDEGEE. The CDR3 has 14 residues.

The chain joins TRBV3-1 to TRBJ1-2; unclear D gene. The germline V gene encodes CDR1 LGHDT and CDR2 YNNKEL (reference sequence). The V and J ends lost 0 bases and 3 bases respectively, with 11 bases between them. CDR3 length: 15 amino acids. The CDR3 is CASSQENGRYYGYTF. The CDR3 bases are TGTGCCAGCAGCCAAGAAAACGGCAGGTACTATGGCTACACCTTC.

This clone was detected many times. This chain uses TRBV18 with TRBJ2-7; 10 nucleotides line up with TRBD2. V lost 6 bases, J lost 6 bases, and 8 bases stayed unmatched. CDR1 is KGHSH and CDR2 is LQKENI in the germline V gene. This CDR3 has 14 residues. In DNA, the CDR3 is TGTGCCAGCTCGGGAGCGGGAGGGCTTTCCGAGCAGTACTTC. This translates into CASSGAGGLSEQYF.

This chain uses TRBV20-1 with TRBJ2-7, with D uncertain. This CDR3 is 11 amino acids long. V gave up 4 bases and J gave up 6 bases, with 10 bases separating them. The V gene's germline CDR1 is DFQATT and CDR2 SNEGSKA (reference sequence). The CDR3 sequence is CSATLWPEQYF. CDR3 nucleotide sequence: TGCAGTGCTACACTTTGGCCCGAGCAGTACTTC.

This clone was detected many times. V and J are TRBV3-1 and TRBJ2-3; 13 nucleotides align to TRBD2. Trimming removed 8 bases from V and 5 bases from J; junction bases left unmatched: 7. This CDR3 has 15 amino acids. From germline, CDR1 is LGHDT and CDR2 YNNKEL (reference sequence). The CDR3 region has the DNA TGTGCCAGCTCCCTTACTAGCGGGAGGGGAGATACGCAGTATTTT. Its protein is CASSLTSGRGDTQYF.

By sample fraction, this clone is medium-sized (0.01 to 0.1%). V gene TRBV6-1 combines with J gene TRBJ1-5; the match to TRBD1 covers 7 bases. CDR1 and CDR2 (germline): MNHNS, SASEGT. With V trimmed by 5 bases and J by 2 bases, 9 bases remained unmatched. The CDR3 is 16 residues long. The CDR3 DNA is TGTGCCAGCAGTAGCCACAGGGGAAAAGGCAATCAGCCCCAGCATTTT. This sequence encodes CASSSHRGKGNQPQHF.

The CDR3 protein is CASSQGRGAYEQYF. The CDR3 DNA reads as TGTGCCAGCTCACAGGGCAGGGGAGCCTACGAGCAGTACTTC. The rearrangement links TRBV18 to TRBJ2-7; D may be TRBD1 (6 bases). Trimming left V 4 bases short and J 2 bases short, with 12 bases between. CDR1 is KGHSH, CDR2 LQKENI, per germline. This CDR3 is 14 amino acids long.

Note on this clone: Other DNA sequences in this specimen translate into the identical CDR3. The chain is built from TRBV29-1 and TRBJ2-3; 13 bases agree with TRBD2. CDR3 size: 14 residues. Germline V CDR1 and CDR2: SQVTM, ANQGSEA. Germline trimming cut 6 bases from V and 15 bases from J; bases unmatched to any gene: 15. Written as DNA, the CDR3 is TGCAGCGTCCCGCGGACTAGCGGGAGTGGTACCCAATATTTT. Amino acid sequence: CSVPRTSGSGTQYF.

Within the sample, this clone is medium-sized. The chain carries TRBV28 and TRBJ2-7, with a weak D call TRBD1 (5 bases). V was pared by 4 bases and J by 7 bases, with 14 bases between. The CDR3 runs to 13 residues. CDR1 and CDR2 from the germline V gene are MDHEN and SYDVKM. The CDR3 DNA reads TGTGCCAGCAGTTCCGACAGCCACTGTGAGCAGTACTTC. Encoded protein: CASSSDSHCEQYF.

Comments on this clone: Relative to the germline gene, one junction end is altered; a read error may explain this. In nucleotides, the CDR3 is TGTGTCAGCAGCTTATTGTCGTTCTATGGCTACACCTTC. Translation gives CVSSLLSFYGYTF. The chain couples TRBV7-2 to TRBJ1-2, with D unresolved. CDR1 SGHTA and CDR2 FQGNSA come from the germline V gene. This CDR3 is 13 amino acids long.

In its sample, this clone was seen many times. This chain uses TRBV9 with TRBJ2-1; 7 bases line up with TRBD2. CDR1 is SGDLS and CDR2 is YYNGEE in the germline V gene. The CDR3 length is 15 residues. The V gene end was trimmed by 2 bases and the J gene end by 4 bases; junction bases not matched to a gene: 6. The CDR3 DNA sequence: TGTGCCAGCAGCGTCGGCGGGAGTGGGTACAATGAGCAGTTCTTC. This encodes CASSVGGSGYNEQFF.

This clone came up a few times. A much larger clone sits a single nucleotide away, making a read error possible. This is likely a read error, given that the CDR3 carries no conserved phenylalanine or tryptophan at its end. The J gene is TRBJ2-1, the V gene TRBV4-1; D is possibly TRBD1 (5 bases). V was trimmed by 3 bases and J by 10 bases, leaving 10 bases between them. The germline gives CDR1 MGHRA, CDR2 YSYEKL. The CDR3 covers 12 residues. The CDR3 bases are TGCGCCAGCAGCCACCTGGGGCAAGAGCAGTTCCTC. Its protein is CASSHLGQEQFL.

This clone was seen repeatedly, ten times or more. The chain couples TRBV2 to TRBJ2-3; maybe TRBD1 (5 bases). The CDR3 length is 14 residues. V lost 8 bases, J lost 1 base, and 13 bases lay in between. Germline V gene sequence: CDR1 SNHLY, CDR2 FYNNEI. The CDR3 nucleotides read TGTGCCAGCGGCCAGGGTTCTCGCACAGATACGCAGTATTTT. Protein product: CASGQGSRTDTQYF.

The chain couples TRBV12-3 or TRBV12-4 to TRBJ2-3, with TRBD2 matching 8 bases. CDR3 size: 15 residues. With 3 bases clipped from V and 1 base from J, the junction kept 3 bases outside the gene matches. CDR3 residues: CASSLETSGTDTQYF. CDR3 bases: TGTGCCAGCAGTTTGGAGACTAGCGGCACAGATACGCAGTATTTT.

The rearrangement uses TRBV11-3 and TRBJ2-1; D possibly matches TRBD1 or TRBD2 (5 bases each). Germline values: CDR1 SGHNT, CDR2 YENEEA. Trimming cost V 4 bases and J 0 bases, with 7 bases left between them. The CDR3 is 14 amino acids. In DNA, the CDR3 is TGTGCCAGCAGCTCAGGGAGCTCCTACAATGAGCAGTTCTTC. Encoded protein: CASSSGSSYNEQFF. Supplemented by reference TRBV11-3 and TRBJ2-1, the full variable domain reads EAGVVQSPRYKIIEKKQPVAFWCNPISGHNTLYWYLQNLGQGPELLIRYENEEAVDDSQLPKDRFSAERLKGVDSTLKIQPAELGDSAVYLCASSSGSSYNEQFFGPGTRLTVL.

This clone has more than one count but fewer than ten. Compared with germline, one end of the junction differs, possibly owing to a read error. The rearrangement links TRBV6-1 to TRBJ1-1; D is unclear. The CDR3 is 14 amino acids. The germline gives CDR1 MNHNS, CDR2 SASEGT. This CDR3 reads CSSGYGPGHTEAFF. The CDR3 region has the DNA TGTTCCAGCGGGTACGGACCCGGGCACACTGAAGCTTTCTTT.